The TCR beta chain under discussion was sequenced for a study of cytomegalovirus exposure and HLA in healthy donors. Overall study findings and caveats: Excluded: some indistinguishable V segments such as TRBV6-2 and TRBV6-3. Common viral pathogens seemed, in a later analysis, to connect with several of the most significant clusters.

V dropped 5 bases and J dropped 9 bases, with 17 bases sitting between them. Germline CDR1 and CDR2: SGHAT and FQNNGV. The CDR3 contains 14 residues. Points on this clone: Its antigen is not identified.

Vbeta (60) and Jbeta (13) primers were used in the PCR. TCRdb's table, derived via immunoSEQ multiplex PCR, lists solely in-frame clones and lacks some. This sample has more than 150,000 clones, with roughly 84% found just once. V and J are TRBV11-2 and TRBJ1-5, with a possible D match to TRBD1 (6 bases). This TCR was sampled from a girl aged 2 to 9 in good health and CMV-seropositive. Sample: PBMCs. The CDR3 nucleotides read TGTGCCAGCAGCCAGGGGCAGGGCCTGGGGCCCCAGCATTTT. Translating gives CASSQGQGLGPQHF.